These T cell receptor beta chains were read from a single sample in a study of blood T cell repertoires in COVID-19. Sequenced by immunoSEQ multiplex PCR; TCRdb stores in-frame clones only, minus some. The table lists approximately 170,000 clones, around 83% of them singletons. Sample: peripheral blood. All receptors come from a woman aged 80 or older in a cohort sampled during active or convalescent COVID-19. The CDR3 runs from the conserved cysteine through the conserved F or W. The order of the fields is D gene, V gene, clone size, J gene, CDR3 protein, CDR3 DNA. D genes are given only for firm matches. Clone size is given for some rows only: seen once, a few or many times, or a class if the clone is expanded.

D: TRBD1
V: TRBV10-3
size: once
J: TRBJ2-1
CDR3: CAIRVGTGTDNEQFF
DNA: TGTGCCATCAGAGTTGGGACAGGAACTGACAATGAGCAGTTCTTC

D: NA
V: TRBV19
size: NA
J: TRBJ1-1
CDR3: CASSIVMNTEAFF
DNA: TGTGCCAGTAGTATAGTAATGAACACTGAAGCTTTCTTT

D: TRBD1
V: TRBV3-1/TRBV3-2
size: NA
J: TRBJ1-3
CDR3: CASSPGGTGSGNTIYF
DNA: TGTGCCAGCAGCCCAGGTGGGACAGGCTCTGGAAACACCATATATTTT

D: NA
V: TRBV5-4
size: NA
J: TRBJ2-7
CDR3: CASSAAYEQYF
DNA: TGTGCCAGCAGCGCGGCTTACGAGCAGTACTTC

D: NA
V: TRBV19
size: NA
J: TRBJ1-2
CDR3: CASTGLLGRAGYTF
DNA: TGTGCCAGTACAGGGCTCCTGGGGAGGGCTGGCTACACCTTC

D: TRBD1
V: TRBV7-9
size: NA
J: TRBJ2-3
CDR3: CASSLGQGITDTQYF
DNA: TGTGCCAGCAGCTTAGGACAGGGGATCACAGATACGCAGTATTTT

D: NA
V: TRBV28
size: once
J: TRBJ1-5
CDR3: CASRLTDSNQPQHF
DNA: TGTGCCAGCAGACTGACAGATAGCAATCAGCCCCAGCATTTT

D: NA
V: TRBV11-2
size: NA
J: TRBJ1-2
CDR3: CASSSGGFYGYTF
DNA: TGTGCCAGCAGCTCCGGGGGGTTCTATGGCTACACCTTC

D: NA
V: TRBV20-1
size: NA
J: TRBJ1-6
CDR3: CSASYGGSYNSPLHF
DNA: TGCAGTGCTAGTTATGGCGGCTCCTATAATTCACCCCTCCACTTT

D: TRBD1
V: TRBV3-1/TRBV3-2
size: NA
J: TRBJ2-5
CDR3: CASSYRDRASRTQYF
DNA: TGTGCCAGCAGTTACCGGGACAGGGCGTCACGGACCCAGTACTTC

D: TRBD2
V: TRBV7-9
size: once
J: TRBJ2-2
CDR3: CASSSYGGLEAGELFF
DNA: TGTGCCAGCAGCTCCTACGGGGGACTAGAAGCCGGGGAGCTGTTTTTT

D: NA
V: TRBV14
size: NA
J: TRBJ2-5
CDR3: CASSQLGAGVRETQYF
DNA: TGTGCCAGCAGCCAATTAGGGGCAGGCGTGAGGGAGACCCAGTACTTC

D: NA
V: TRBV10-3
size: once
J: TRBJ1-2
CDR3: CAISEPTGYGYTF
DNA: TGTGCCATCAGTGAGCCCACAGGTTATGGCTACACCTTC

D: NA
V: TRBV11-2
size: NA
J: TRBJ2-6
CDR3: CASSGAANVLTF
DNA: TGTGCCAGCTCCGGTGCGGCCAACGTCCTGACTTTC

D: NA
V: TRBV3-1/TRBV3-2
size: NA
J: TRBJ1-5
CDR3: CASSQGPGQPQHF
DNA: TGTGCCAGCAGCCAGGGCCCAGGTCAGCCCCAGCATTTT

D: TRBD2
V: TRBV2
size: NA
J: TRBJ2-1
CDR3: CASSEATSGGGEQFF
DNA: TGTGCCAGCAGTGAAGCGACTAGCGGGGGCGGTGAGCAGTTCTTC

D: NA
V: TRBV18
size: NA
J: TRBJ2-3
CDR3: CASSLDTPIRTDTQYF
DNA: TGTGCCAGCTCACTGGACACACCAATCCGCACAGATACGCAGTATTTT

D: NA
V: TRBV5-1
size: NA
J: TRBJ2-1
CDR3: CASREATGRTYNEQFF
DNA: TGCGCCAGCAGAGAGGCCACAGGAAGAACCTACAATGAGCAGTTCTTC

D: NA
V: TRBV5-1
size: NA
J: TRBJ1-1
CDR3: CASSPERQYTEAFF
DNA: TGCGCCAGCAGCCCTGAACGACAGTACACTGAAGCTTTCTTT

D: NA
V: TRBV18
size: NA
J: TRBJ1-3
CDR3: CASSPPGNPGNTIYF
DNA: TGTGCCAGCTCACCGCCAGGAAATCCTGGAAACACCATATATTTT

D: TRBD1
V: TRBV11-3
size: NA
J: TRBJ2-1
CDR3: CASSLGSDRGLSAIYNEQFF
DNA: TGTGCCAGCAGTCTAGGGTCGGACAGGGGACTTTCGGCTATCTACAATGAGCAGTTCTTC

D: NA
V: TRBV5-1
size: once
J: TRBJ1-2
CDR3: CASRGSDYGYTF
DNA: TGCGCCAGCAGGGGCAGTGACTATGGCTACACCTTC

D: TRBD1
V: TRBV3-1/TRBV3-2
size: NA
J: TRBJ1-6
CDR3: CASSQEPPQRQGRSPLHF
DNA: TGTGCCAGCAGCCAAGAACCCCCCCAGCGACAGGGACGATCACCCCTCCACTTT

D: TRBD1
V: TRBV6-5
size: NA
J: TRBJ1-2
CDR3: CASRGTESYGYTF
DNA: TGTGCCAGCAGGGGGACAGAATCATATGGCTACACCTTC

D: TRBD2
V: TRBV9
size: NA
J: TRBJ2-2
CDR3: CASSPPGLADTGELFF
DNA: TGTGCCAGCAGCCCCCCGGGACTAGCTGACACCGGGGAGCTGTTTTTT

D: NA
V: TRBV4-3
size: NA
J: TRBJ1-2
CDR3: CASSQDRYTNYGYTF
DNA: TGCGCCAGCAGCCAAGATCGCTATACTAACTATGGCTACACCTTC

D: TRBD1
V: TRBV7-8
size: NA
J: TRBJ1-4
CDR3: CASSLQGARVEKLFF
DNA: TGTGCCAGCAGCTTACAGGGGGCGCGAGTTGAAAAACTGTTTTTT

D: NA
V: TRBV3-1/TRBV3-2
size: NA
J: TRBJ2-1
CDR3: CASSPPRQFF
DNA: TGTGCCAGCAGCCCCCCTCGGCAGTTCTTC

D: TRBD1
V: TRBV5-3
size: NA
J: TRBJ1-2
CDR3: CARSQRQGNGYTF
DNA: TGTGCCAGAAGCCAAAGACAGGGGAATGGCTACACCTTC

D: NA
V: TRBV19
size: NA
J: TRBJ2-1
CDR3: CASTKTGQSWHNEQFF
DNA: TGTGCCAGTACCAAGACAGGCCAAAGTTGGCACAATGAGCAGTTCTTC

D: NA
V: TRBV6-5
size: NA
J: TRBJ1-1
CDR3: CASSYSPPYSEAFF
DNA: TGTGCCAGCAGTTACTCCCCTCCATACAGTGAAGCTTTCTTT

D: TRBD1
V: TRBV28
size: NA
J: TRBJ1-4
CDR3: CASYSPGQMNEKLFF
DNA: TGTGCCAGCTATTCGCCGGGACAGATGAATGAAAAACTGTTTTTT

D: NA
V: TRBV5-5
size: NA
J: TRBJ1-6
CDR3: CASSLQLLGGSPLHF
DNA: TGTGCCAGCAGCCTACAGCTTCTGGGAGGTTCACCCCTCCACTTT

D: TRBD1
V: TRBV6-6
size: once
J: TRBJ1-4
CDR3: CASSYADRGDGKLFF
DNA: TGTGCCAGCAGTTACGCAGACAGGGGCGACGGAAAACTGTTTTTT

D: NA
V: TRBV7-2
size: NA
J: TRBJ1-5
CDR3: CASSPRTSNQPQHF
DNA: TGTGCCAGCAGCCCCAGAACCAGCAATCAGCCCCAGCATTTT

D: TRBD2
V: TRBV24-1
size: NA
J: TRBJ2-3
CDR3: CATSDNSGRADTQYF
DNA: TGTGCCACCAGTGATAATAGCGGGAGAGCAGATACGCAGTATTTT

D: NA
V: TRBV27
size: NA
J: TRBJ1-4
CDR3: CASSSTVVEKLFF
DNA: TGTGCCAGCAGTTCAACGGTGGTTGAAAAACTGTTTTTT

D: TRBD1
V: TRBV28
size: NA
J: TRBJ1-5
CDR3: CASSLRQGAFNNQPQHF
DNA: TGTGCCAGCAGTTTAAGGCAGGGGGCCTTCAACAATCAGCCCCAGCATTTT

D: NA
V: TRBV6-6
size: NA
J: TRBJ1-4
CDR3: CASGRPIGRGGEKLFF
DNA: TGTGCCAGCGGCCGCCCGATCGGTCGGGGGGGAGAAAAACTGTTTTTT

D: NA
V: TRBV10-2
size: NA
J: TRBJ2-1
CDR3: CASSESALTGYNEQFF
DNA: TGCGCCAGCAGTGAGTCTGCTTTGACGGGCTACAATGAGCAGTTCTTC

D: NA
V: TRBV15
size: NA
J: TRBJ2-7
CDR3: CATSSRGEQYF
DNA: TGTGCCACCAGCAGCAGGGGCGAGCAGTACTTC

D: NA
V: TRBV2
size: few
J: TRBJ2-2
CDR3: CASIGGDGELFF
DNA: TGTGCCAGTATAGGGGGAGACGGGGAGCTGTTTTTT

D: NA
V: TRBV10-1
size: NA
J: TRBJ1-6
CDR3: CASSESGSPLHF
DNA: TGCGCCAGCAGTGAGTCCGGTTCACCCCTCCACTTT

D: TRBD2
V: TRBV6-5
size: NA
J: TRBJ2-3
CDR3: CASRLAGVGTDTQYF
DNA: TGTGCCAGCAGGCTAGCGGGAGTGGGTACAGATACGCAGTATTTT

D: NA
V: TRBV18
size: NA
J: TRBJ2-7
CDR3: CASSPVSVQVVYEQYF
DNA: TGTGCCAGCTCCCCCGTTTCGGTACAGGTTGTCTACGAGCAGTACTTC

D: NA
V: TRBV30
size: NA
J: TRBJ2-4
CDR3: CAWDSPGDIQYF
DNA: TGTGCCTGGGACAGCCCGGGGGACATTCAGTACTTC

D: NA
V: TRBV7-9
size: few
J: TRBJ1-4
CDR3: CASSPGQPPNEKLFF
DNA: TGTGCCAGCAGCCCCGGACAGCCTCCTAATGAAAAACTGTTTTTT

D: NA
V: TRBV11-2
size: NA
J: TRBJ1-2
CDR3: CASSLNTNYGYTF
DNA: TGTGCCAGCAGCCTTAATACTAACTATGGCTACACCTTC

D: TRBD1
V: TRBV6-1
size: NA
J: TRBJ1-5
CDR3: CASSEMGQINQPQHF
DNA: TGTGCCAGCAGTGAGATGGGACAGATCAATCAGCCCCAGCATTTT

D: NA
V: TRBV6-5
size: NA
J: TRBJ1-1
CDR3: CASSMANTEAFF
DNA: TGTGCCAGCAGTATGGCGAACACTGAAGCTTTCTTT